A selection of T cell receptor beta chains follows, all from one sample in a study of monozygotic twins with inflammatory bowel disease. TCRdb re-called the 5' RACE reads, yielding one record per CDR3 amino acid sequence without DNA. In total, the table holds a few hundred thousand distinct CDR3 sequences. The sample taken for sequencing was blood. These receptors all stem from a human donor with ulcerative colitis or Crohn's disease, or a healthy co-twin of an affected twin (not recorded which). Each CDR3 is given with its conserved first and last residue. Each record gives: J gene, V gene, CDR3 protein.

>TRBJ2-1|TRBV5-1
CASSATGTSYNEQFF
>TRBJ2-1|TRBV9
CASSVAGGSYNEQFF
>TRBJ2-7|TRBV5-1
CASKPAATSYEQYF
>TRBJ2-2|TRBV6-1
CASRSTLRGPGELFF
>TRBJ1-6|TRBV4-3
CASSQDLGAGGLPLHF
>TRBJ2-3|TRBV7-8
CASRTRGGGTDTQYF
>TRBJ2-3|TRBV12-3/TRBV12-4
CASRLGGLGPDTQYF
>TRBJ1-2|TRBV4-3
CASSQGTGYGYTF
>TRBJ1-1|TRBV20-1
CSATVRLNTEAFF
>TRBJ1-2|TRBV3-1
CASSQEAGSGYTF
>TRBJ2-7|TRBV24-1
CATSDPGQSKQYF